The T cell receptor (beta chain) described here comes from a study of T cell clusters in autoimmune cytopenias. TRB was amplified from about 270 ng of peripheral blood genomic DNA per sample. The CDR3 covers 15 residues. Germline V gives CDR1 SGHNT, CDR2 YYREEE (reference sequence). TRB rearrangements were amplified by touch-down multiplex PCR with mixed TRB-A/B primers. TCRdb re-analyzed the multiplex PCR reads; it lists each CDR3 protein once, without DNA. Recorded for this sample: roughly 10,000 distinct CDR3 sequences. In addition, the sample was reused for a study of T cell repertoires in aging, cancer and after chemotherapy. That source reports: Donors were grouped into six age bands spanning 30 or younger through 70 or older.

Sequencing input: peripheral blood. The J gene is TRBJ2-7, the V gene TRBV5-4; TCRdb lists TRBD1, though no DNA is available to test this call. The TCR was taken from a human donor in good health. The CDR3 sequence: CASSLWDRDFGEQYF.